The rows below give T cell receptor beta chains drawn from one sample of a study of CD8 T cells in ankylosing spondylitis. A single record per CDR3 protein comes from TCRdb applying MiXCR to the 5' RACE reads. The sample carries 120,000 to 150,000 distinct CDR3 sequences, 7.5% to 9.5% recorded once. Sequenced sample: synovial fluid, either unsorted or a sorted T cell fraction (not recorded which). These receptors all come from a male donor with ankylosing spondylitis. The CDR3 runs from the conserved cysteine through the conserved F or W. The D gene is left open where the match is weak. Size is stated for part of the rows, as once, few or many counts, or as a class when the clone is expanded.

cdr3_aa cdr3_nt j_call cdr3_length clone_size v_call d_call
CASSGTGRLFF TGTGCCAGCAGTGGGACAGGAAGACTGTTTTTT TRBJ1-4 11 many TRBV2 TRBD1
CSARPHGETQYF TGCAGTGCCCGACCACACGGAGAGACCCAGTACTTC TRBJ2-5 12 - TRBV20-1 -
CASSGERGAYNEQFF TGTGCCAGCAGTGGAGAGCGGGGCGCTTACAATGAGCAGTTCTTC TRBJ2-1 15 few TRBV2 TRBD2
CAISGGRTSGTNEQFF TGTGCCATCAGTGGCGGGAGGACTAGCGGAACTAATGAGCAGTTCTTC TRBJ2-1 16 few TRBV10-3 TRBD2
CASSPRVGGGQPQHF TGTGCCAGCAGCCCTCGCGTGGGGGGCGGGCAGCCCCAGCATTTT TRBJ1-5 15 many TRBV7-2 -
CASSSVTGGAKGYTF TGTGCCAGCAGTTCGGTAACAGGGGGCGCGAAGGGCTACACCTTC TRBJ1-2 15 many TRBV27 TRBD1
CARSVLLAGTYNEQFF TGCGCCAGGAGCGTTCTACTAGCGGGAACGTACAATGAGCAGTTCTTC TRBJ2-1 16 - TRBV5-1 TRBD2
CASIRDRVDTEAFF TGTGCCAGCATCAGGGACAGGGTGGACACTGAAGCTTTCTTT TRBJ1-1 14 many TRBV7-2 TRBD1
CSARGPGAGGHTIYF TGCAGTGCTAGGGGACCCGGGGCAGGAGGCCACACCATATATTTT TRBJ1-3 15 many TRBV20-1 -
CASSFAARSDEQFF TGTGCCAGCAGCTTTGCGGCCCGCTCCGATGAGCAGTTCTTC TRBJ2-1 14 many TRBV7-2 -
CAISESSRTLLKEEQYF TGTGCCATCAGTGAGTCCTCACGGACCCTATTAAAGGAGGAGCAGTACTTC TRBJ2-7 17 many TRBV10-3 -
CASSLSGTGTYEQYF TGTGCCAGCAGCTTATCGGGGACAGGGACCTACGAGCAGTACTTC TRBJ2-7 15 many TRBV7-2 TRBD1
CASSPKSGRRNSPLHF TGTGCCAGCAGTCCAAAGTCCGGGCGGCGAAATTCACCCCTCCACTTT TRBJ1-6 16 - TRBV27 -
CASSHGQGEGYTF TGTGCCAGCAGCCACGGACAGGGAGAAGGCTACACCTTC TRBJ1-2 13 few TRBV7-9 TRBD1
CASSLAGTALNTEAFF TGCGCCAGCAGCTTGGCCGGGACGGCGTTGAACACTGAAGCTTTCTTT TRBJ1-1 16 - TRBV5-1 -
CSADRDRSAYEQYF TGCAGTGCTGACCGGGACCGTTCTGCCTACGAGCAGTACTTC TRBJ2-7 14 many TRBV20-1 -
CASSPAGGPYEQYF TGTGCCAGCAGCCCGGCTGGGGGCCCCTACGAGCAGTACTTC TRBJ2-7 14 - TRBV28 -
CSAPGLTDTQYF TGCAGTGCCCCGGGACTAACTGATACGCAGTATTTT TRBJ2-3 12 many TRBV20-1 TRBD2
CASSQERGQANTEAFF TGTGCCAGCAGCCAAGAAAGGGGACAGGCGAACACTGAAGCTTTCTTT TRBJ1-1 16 many TRBV4-2 TRBD1
CASSQGASPPLIDEQFF TGCGCCAGCAGCCAAGGGGCTTCCCCCCCATTAATCGATGAGCAGTTCTTC TRBJ2-1 17 many TRBV4-3 -
CAISESFGRVYEQYF TGTGCCATCAGTGAGTCCTTCGGCAGGGTCTACGAGCAGTACTTC TRBJ2-7 15 many TRBV10-3 -
CASAPIAGSEEQYF TGCGCCAGCGCCCCAATAGCGGGATCGGAAGAGCAGTACTTC TRBJ2-7 14 many TRBV5-1 TRBD2
CASSSHGTGSSEQYF TGTGCCAGCAGTTCACACGGGACAGGTTCAAGCGAGCAGTACTTC TRBJ2-7 15 - TRBV28 TRBD1
CASSPGGGLSYEQYF TGTGCCAGCAGCCCCGGGGGGGGCCTTTCCTACGAGCAGTACTTC TRBJ2-7 15 - TRBV28 TRBD2
CSARDQGQGSYSNQPQHF TGCAGTGCTAGAGATCAGGGACAGGGATCCTATAGCAATCAGCCCCAGCATTTT TRBJ1-5 18 many TRBV20-1 TRBD1
CAMGSGRPLLSTNEKLFF TGTGCCATGGGCTCCGGGCGACCACTCCTTTCAACTAATGAAAAACTGTTTTTT TRBJ1-4 18 - TRBV19 -
CASSIGESSYNEQFF TGTGCCAGTAGTATAGGGGAAAGCTCCTACAATGAGCAGTTCTTC TRBJ2-1 15 - TRBV19 -
CASSLQADGYTF TGTGCCAGCAGCTTACAGGCGGATGGCTACACCTTC TRBJ1-2 12 few TRBV7-2 -
CASSLRFADTQYF TGTGCCAGCAGCTTACGCTTCGCAGATACGCAGTATTTT TRBJ2-3 13 - TRBV7-2 -
CASSYPGQGQETQYF TGTGCCAGCAGCTACCCGGGACAGGGCCAGGAGACCCAGTACTTC TRBJ2-5 15 many TRBV7-9 TRBD1
CASSYEGKPGGRNNEQFF TGTGCCAGCAGTTATGAGGGGAAACCGGGAGGGCGCAACAATGAGCAGTTCTTC TRBJ2-1 18 - TRBV6-5 TRBD2
CSARATGSEQYF TGCAGTGCTAGGGCGACGGGTTCCGAGCAGTACTTC TRBJ2-7 12 many TRBV20-1 -
CSVAQPLQVPYGYTF TGCAGCGTCGCCCAACCCTTACAGGTTCCCTATGGCTACACCTTC TRBJ1-2 15 few TRBV29-1 -
CASSALRPGGELFF TGTGCCAGCAGTGCCCTGAGGCCGGGCGGGGAGCTGTTTTTT TRBJ2-2 14 many TRBV2 -
CASSETGFYGYTF TGTGCCAGCAGCGAAACAGGGTTCTATGGCTACACCTTC TRBJ1-2 13 many TRBV9 -
CSARPSRGGTQYF TGCAGTGCTAGACCTAGTCGAGGGGGGACCCAGTACTTC TRBJ2-5 13 - TRBV20-1 -
CSAGKEDTQYF TGCAGCGCAGGGAAGGAAGATACGCAGTATTTT TRBJ2-3 11 many TRBV29-1 -
CSATRDTSYEQYF TGCAGTGCTACCCGGGACACCTCCTACGAGCAGTACTTC TRBJ2-7 13 many TRBV20-1 -
CASSFLLGGSNQPQHF TGTGCCAGCAGCTTCCTCCTAGGAGGTAGCAATCAGCCCCAGCATTTT TRBJ1-5 16 many TRBV5-6 -
CASSYSAGNSPLHF TGTGCCAGCAGTTACTCTGCAGGCAATTCACCCCTCCACTTT TRBJ1-6 14 many TRBV6-5 -
CASSSRQLETQYF TGTGCCAGCAGCTCTCGACAGCTAGAGACCCAGTACTTC TRBJ2-5 13 few TRBV7-8 -
CASSPGPGGSGNTIYF TGTGCCAGCAGTCCGGGACCCGGCGGCTCTGGAAACACCATATATTTT TRBJ1-3 16 - TRBV27 -
CSVGAGNAMSPGYTF TGCAGCGTCGGGGCCGGGAACGCTATGTCTCCTGGCTACACCTTC TRBJ1-2 15 many TRBV29-1 -
CASSQSSGDADTQYF TGTGCCAGCAGCCAATCTAGCGGGGACGCAGATACGCAGTATTTT TRBJ2-3 15 once TRBV4-2 TRBD2